The 17 T cell receptor beta chains reported below all come from one sample, sequenced in a study of shared clonotypes between healthy human individuals. The protocol was immunoSEQ multiplex PCR, while the TCRdb copy is restricted to in-frame clones and leaves out a portion. The sample yields about 1.1 million clones, roughly 80% seen once. Sequencing used memory CD4+ T cells from PBMCs. Indicated subset: CD45RA-negative fraction. The source of these receptors is a man aged 18 to 30 in good health. Some clones in this sample may be carry-over from other donors' samples.

This chain joins TRBV18 and TRBJ1-2; TRBD1 agrees at 9 bases. Germline values: CDR1 KGHSH, CDR2 LQKENI. Trimming took 3 bases from V and 2 from J; bases not matched to a gene: 4. The CDR3 extends over 15 amino acids. The CDR3 bases are TGTGCCAGCTCACCGAACAGGGGGCGAAACTATGGCTACACCTTC. Translated, it gives CASSPNRGRNYGYTF.

The chain combines TRBV28 with TRBJ1-2, with TRBD1 identical over 8 bases. Germline loops: CDR1 MDHEN, CDR2 SYDVKM. With 4 bases clipped from V and 4 bases from J, the junction kept 5 bases outside the gene matches. This CDR3 is 14 amino acids long. The CDR3 region is CASSSPDRGYGYTF. CDR3 coding DNA: TGTGCCAGCAGTTCCCCAGACAGGGGCTATGGCTACACCTTC.

This clone was picked up many times. The V and J genes are TRBV7-9 and TRBJ2-1; unclear D gene. V was cut by 3 bases and J by 12 bases, with 9 bases left in between. CDR1 is SEHNR, CDR2 FQNEAQ, per germline (reference sequence). The CDR3 consists of 11 residues. This CDR3 is CASSLRLGQFF. CDR3 nucleotide sequence: TGTGCCAGCAGCTTGCGCCTTGGGCAGTTCTTC.

The chain is built from TRBV6-6 and TRBJ2-3; D might be TRBD2 (5 bases). The ends were cut back, 0 bases at V and 2 bases at J, with 6 bases in the middle. The CDR3 covers 14 residues. Germline CDR1 is MNHNY and CDR2 is SVGAGI (reference sequence). The CDR3 loop is CASSYSRDTDTQYF. CDR3 sequence (DNA): TGTGCCAGCAGTTACTCGAGGGACACAGATACGCAGTATTTT.

The chain uses TRBV2 and TRBJ1-2; perhaps TRBD1 as D (6 bases). The CDR3 spans 14 residues. Per the germline V gene, CDR1 is SNHLY and CDR2 is FYNNEI. V lost 3 bases and J 5 bases, leaving 13 bases between the germline ends. The CDR3 DNA sequence: TGTGCCAGCAGTGACGGAGGGGGGCCTTATGGCTACACCTTC. The encoded protein is CASSDGGGPYGYTF.

The chain joins TRBV5-1 to TRBJ2-3, with a tentative D call TRBD1 (6 bases). The V end lost 2 bases, the J end lost 4 bases, and 11 bases lay between the germline ends. CDR3 length equals 14 residues. Germline V gene data show CDR1 as SGHRS and CDR2 as YFSETQ. In DNA, the CDR3 is TGCGCCAGCAGCTTACAGGGTTTCGCAGATACGCAGTATTTT. This gives the protein CASSLQGFADTQYF.

The chain combines TRBV6-1 with TRBJ1-2; 8 nucleotides match TRBD1. This CDR3 comprises 15 residues. Germline V gives CDR1 MNHNS, CDR2 SASEGT. Unmatched junction bases numbered 6, after V lost 3 bases and J lost 3 bases. The CDR3 bases are TGTGCCAGCAGTGAGCAGGGGGCGGGATACTATGGCTACACCTTC. Translation gives CASSEQGAGYYGYTF.

The chain couples TRBV4-1 to TRBJ2-3, with D perhaps TRBD2 (6 bases). V was trimmed by 2 bases and J by 0 bases, leaving 18 bases between them. CDR1 MGHRA and CDR2 YSYEKL come from the germline V gene. CDR3 length: 18 residues. CDR3 nucleotides: TGCGCCAGCAGCCAAATAGGGTTGGGGCGGGGTAGCACAGATACGCAGTATTTT. Translating gives CASSQIGLGRGSTDTQYF.

The chain couples TRBV5-1 to TRBJ2-1, with D hard to call. The CDR3 extends over 12 amino acids. Germline CDR1 is SGHRS and CDR2 is YFSETQ. The V end was cut by 8 bases, the J end by 1 base, with 7 bases between. The DNA for the CDR3 is TGCGCCAGGAGTAATTCCTACAATGAGCAGTTCTTC. It yields the protein CARSNSYNEQFF.

This chain links TRBV28 with TRBJ2-2; 9 bases agree with TRBD2. The CDR3 is made up of 19 amino acids. V shed 5 bases, J shed 7 bases, and the junction held 20 bases outside the gene matches. Germline CDR1 and CDR2: MDHEN and SYDVKM. Here the CDR3 reads CASSPKHEKVAGVHGELFF. CDR3 sequence (DNA): TGTGCCAGCAGTCCAAAACATGAAAAGGTAGCGGGAGTGCACGGGGAGCTGTTTTTT. The full variable domain, rest sourced from reference TRBV28 and TRBJ2-2, is DVKVTQSSRYLVKRTGEKVFLECVQDMDHENMFWYRQDPGLGLRLIYFSYDVKMKEKGDIPEGYSVSREKKERFSLILESASTNQTSMYLCASSPKHEKVAGVHGELFFGEGSRLTVL.

The CDR3 DNA is TGTGCCAGCAGTCTATACTACGAGCAGTACTTC. Translating it yields CASSLYYEQYF. This chain joins TRBV25-1 and TRBJ2-7; D is ambiguous. Looked up from germline, CDR1 is MGHDK and CDR2 is SYGVNS. CDR3 size: 11 residues. V lost 5 bases to trimming and J lost 3 bases, with 5 bases between them.

The genes are TRBV6-1 and TRBJ2-7; D may be TRBD1 (6 bases). The ends were cut back, 4 bases at V and 2 bases at J, with 12 bases in the middle. Germline assignment: CDR1 MNHNS and CDR2 SASEGT. CDR3 length: 14 residues. CDR3 coding DNA: TGTGCCAGCAGTGTCCGGGACAAGCCCTACGAGCAGTACTTC. Translated, it gives CASSVRDKPYEQYF.

This clone is a singleton in its sample. The J gene is TRBJ2-3, the V gene TRBV6-5; TRBD1 agrees at 7 bases. With V trimmed by 2 bases and J by 1 base, 6 bases remained unmatched. The CDR3 runs 16 residues. From germline, CDR1 is MNHEY and CDR2 SVGAGI. DNA of the CDR3: TGTGCCAGCAGTTACGGGGCAGGGGGAGGCACAGATACGCAGTATTTT. Translating gives CASSYGAGGGTDTQYF.

The chain uses TRBV2 and TRBJ2-3; the D is unclear. CDR1 and CDR2 (germline): SNHLY, FYNNEI. V lost 9 bases to trimming and J lost 6 bases, with 7 bases between them. This CDR3 contains 10 residues. CDR3 nucleotides: TGTGCCAGGGAAGGGGATACGCAGTATTTT. Its protein product is CAREGDTQYF.

V is TRBV28 and J is TRBJ1-1; no firm D call. This CDR3 region has 14 residues. Deletions cut 1 base from V and 1 base from J, with 7 bases between. Germline V gene sequence: CDR1 MDHEN, CDR2 SYDVKM. The CDR3 DNA reads as TGTGCCAGCAGTTTATTCGCGGGGAACACTGAAGCTTTCTTT. Translation: CASSLFAGNTEAFF. The full variable domain, rest sourced from reference TRBV28 and TRBJ1-1, is DVKVTQSSRYLVKRTGEKVFLECVQDMDHENMFWYRQDPGLGLRLIYFSYDVKMKEKGDIPEGYSVSREKKERFSLILESASTNQTSMYLCASSLFAGNTEAFFGQGTRLTVV.

The chain uses TRBV5-6 and TRBJ2-2; D perhaps matches TRBD2 (5 bases). Trimming took 4 bases from V and 5 from J, leaving 12 bases between them. Germline-derived CDR1 and CDR2 are SGHDT and YYEEEE. This CDR3 has 14 residues. The CDR3 reads CASSLWTGTGELFF. DNA of the CDR3: TGTGCCAGCAGCCTGTGGACGGGGACCGGGGAGCTGTTTTTT.

This rearrangement joins TRBV2 to TRBJ2-4; TRBD2 matches 7 bases. The germline V gene encodes CDR1 SNHLY and CDR2 FYNNEI. This CDR3 comprises 14 residues. The trim removed 6 bases at V and 8 bases at J, leaving 10 bases unmatched. The CDR3 sequence: CASSLLARGDIQYF. As DNA, the CDR3 is TGTGCCAGCAGCCTACTAGCGCGAGGAGACATTCAGTACTTC.